The rows below give T cell receptor beta chains drawn from one sample of a study of T cells after posttransplantation cyclophosphamide. Using immunoSEQ multiplex PCR, the repertoire was profiled, and TCRdb retains in-frame clones only, with some absent. The sample holds tens of thousands of clones, 85% to 90% seen once. The sequenced sample consisted of PBMCs. The receptors originated from a young man with a blood cancer, CMV-positive, and with a related stem cell donor. Both conserved end residues are part of each CDR3. D genes are given only for firm matches. Clone sizes are given selectively: once, few, many, or a class where the clone is expanded.

D	size	V	J	CDR3	DNA
-	once	TRBV28	TRBJ1-1	CASKSGGGTEAFF	TGTGCCAGCAAATCCGGGGGTGGCACTGAAGCTTTCTTT
-	-	TRBV28	TRBJ1-1	CASRITGFARITEAFF	TGTGCCAGCAGAATTACAGGATTTGCCCGGATCACTGAAGCTTTCTTT
-	-	TRBV9	TRBJ1-4	CASSVQGGDEKLFF	TGTGCCAGCAGCGTCCAGGGAGGGGATGAAAAGCTGTTTTTT
-	-	TRBV4-3	TRBJ2-7	CASSQELAKRSTYEQYF	TGCGCCAGCAGCCAAGAGTTGGCGAAAAGGAGTACCTACGAGCAGTACTTC
-	-	TRBV28	TRBJ1-1	CASSGQEDQAFF	TGTGCCAGCAGTGGGCAGGAGGACCAAGCTTTCTTT
TRBD1	-	TRBV28	TRBJ2-7	CAIETGAPPYEQYF	TGTGCCATCGAAACAGGGGCCCCCCCTTACGAGCAGTACTTC
-	-	TRBV6-5	TRBJ2-7	CASSYPQAPYEQYF	TGTGCCAGCAGTTACCCACAGGCCCCCTACGAGCAGTACTTC
-	-	TRBV21-1	TRBJ1-5	CASSARDFGPHATNSNQPQHF	TGTGCCAGCAGCGCGCGGGACTTTGGCCCACATGCTACCAATAGCAATCAGCCCCAGCATTTT
-	-	TRBV30	TRBJ1-1	CAWSLQGNTEAFF	TGTGCCTGGAGCCTACAGGGGAACACTGAAGCTTTCTTT
-	once	TRBV14	TRBJ2-1	CASSQDGHAWPNNEQFF	TGTGCCAGCAGCCAAGATGGTCACGCCTGGCCCAACAATGAGCAGTTCTTC
-	-	TRBV27	TRBJ2-1	CASSLSRGNYNEQFF	TGTGCCAGCAGTTTATCCCGCGGGAATTACAATGAGCAGTTCTTC
-	-	TRBV4-3	TRBJ2-7	CASSQGIAVAAYEQYF	TGCGCCAGCAGCCAAGGTATAGCGGTGGCGGCCTACGAGCAGTACTTC
TRBD2	-	TRBV15	TRBJ2-1	CATSSQTSGRVMDEQFF	TGTGCCACCAGCAGCCAGACTAGCGGGAGGGTTATGGATGAGCAGTTCTTC
-	-	TRBV28	TRBJ1-4	CASSFWGRRGEKLFF	TGTGCCAGCAGTTTCTGGGGGCGCAGAGGTGAAAAACTGTTTTTT
TRBD2	-	TRBV6-9	TRBJ2-7	CASTGTSGGSSYEQYF	TGTGCCAGCACCGGGACTAGCGGAGGGAGCTCCTACGAGCAGTACTTC
TRBD1	few	TRBV7-9	TRBJ2-2	CASSTGQGAQGELFF	TGTGCCAGCAGCACAGGACAGGGGGCACAGGGGGAGCTGTTTTTT
-	-	TRBV14	TRBJ2-7	CASSQLRGGGEQYF	TGTGCCAGCAGCCAACTAAGAGGTGGAGGGGAGCAGTACTTC